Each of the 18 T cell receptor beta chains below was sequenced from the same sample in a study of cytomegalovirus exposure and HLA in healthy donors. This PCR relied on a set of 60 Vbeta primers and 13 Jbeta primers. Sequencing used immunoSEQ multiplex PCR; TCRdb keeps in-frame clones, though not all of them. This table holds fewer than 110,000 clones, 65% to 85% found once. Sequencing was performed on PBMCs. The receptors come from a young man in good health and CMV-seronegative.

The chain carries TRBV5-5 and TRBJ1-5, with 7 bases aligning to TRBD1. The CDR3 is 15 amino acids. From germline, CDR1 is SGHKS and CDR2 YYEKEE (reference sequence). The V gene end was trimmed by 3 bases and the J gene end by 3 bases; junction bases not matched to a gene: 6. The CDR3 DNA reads TGTGCCAGCAGCTCCCGGACAGGATACAATCAGCCCCAGCATTTT. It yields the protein CASSSRTGYNQPQHF. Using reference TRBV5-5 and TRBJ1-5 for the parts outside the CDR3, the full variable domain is DAGVTQSPTHLIKTRGQQVTLRCSPISGHKSVSWYQQVLGQGPQFIFQYYEKEERGRGNFPDRFSARQFPNYSSELNVNALLLGDSALYLCASSSRTGYNQPQHFGDGTRLSIL.

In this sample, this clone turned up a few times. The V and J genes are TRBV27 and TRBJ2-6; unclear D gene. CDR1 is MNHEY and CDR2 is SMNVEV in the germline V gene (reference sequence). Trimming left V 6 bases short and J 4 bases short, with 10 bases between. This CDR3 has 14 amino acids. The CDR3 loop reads CASRTIGGANVLTF. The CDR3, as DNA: TGTGCCAGCAGAACAATCGGGGGGGCCAACGTCCTGACTTTC.

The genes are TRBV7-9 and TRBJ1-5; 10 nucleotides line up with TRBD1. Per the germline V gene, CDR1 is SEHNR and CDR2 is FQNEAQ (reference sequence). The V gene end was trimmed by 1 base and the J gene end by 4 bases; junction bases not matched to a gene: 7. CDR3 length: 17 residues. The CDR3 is CASSLGGTGVGNQPQHF. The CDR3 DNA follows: TGTGCCAGCAGCTTAGGGGGGACAGGGGTAGGGAATCAGCCCCAGCATTTT.

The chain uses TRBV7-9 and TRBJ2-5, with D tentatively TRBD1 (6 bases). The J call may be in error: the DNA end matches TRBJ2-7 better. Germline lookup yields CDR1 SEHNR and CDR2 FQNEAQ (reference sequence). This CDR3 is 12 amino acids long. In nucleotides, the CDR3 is TGTGCCAGCAGCGCGACAGGTGTCGAGCAGTACTTC. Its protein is CASSATGVEQYF.

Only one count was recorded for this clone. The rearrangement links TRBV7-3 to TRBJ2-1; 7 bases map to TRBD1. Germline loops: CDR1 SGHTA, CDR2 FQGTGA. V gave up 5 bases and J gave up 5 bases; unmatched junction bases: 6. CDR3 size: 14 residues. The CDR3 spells CASSPQGENNEQFF. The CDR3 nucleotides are TGTGCCAGCAGCCCCCAGGGGGAAAACAATGAGCAGTTCTTC.

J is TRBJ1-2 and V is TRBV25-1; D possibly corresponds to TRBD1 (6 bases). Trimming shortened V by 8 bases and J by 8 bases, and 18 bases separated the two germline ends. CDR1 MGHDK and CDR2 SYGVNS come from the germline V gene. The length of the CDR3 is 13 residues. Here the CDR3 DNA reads TGTGCCAGCCCGATCTCCCGGGACACAGGCTACACCTTC. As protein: CASPISRDTGYTF.

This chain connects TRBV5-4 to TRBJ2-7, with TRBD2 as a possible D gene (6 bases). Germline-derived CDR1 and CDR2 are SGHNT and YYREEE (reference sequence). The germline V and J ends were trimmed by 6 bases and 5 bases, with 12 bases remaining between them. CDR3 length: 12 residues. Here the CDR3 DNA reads TGTGCCAGCAAGGAGGGCACCAACGAGCAGTACTTC. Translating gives CASKEGTNEQYF.

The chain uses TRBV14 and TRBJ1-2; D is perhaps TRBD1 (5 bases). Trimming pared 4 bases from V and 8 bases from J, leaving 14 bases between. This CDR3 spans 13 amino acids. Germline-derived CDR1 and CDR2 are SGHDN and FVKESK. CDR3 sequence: CASSRGTAGGYTF. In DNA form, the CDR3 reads TGTGCCAGCAGCCGGGGGACGGCGGGGGGCTACACCTTC.

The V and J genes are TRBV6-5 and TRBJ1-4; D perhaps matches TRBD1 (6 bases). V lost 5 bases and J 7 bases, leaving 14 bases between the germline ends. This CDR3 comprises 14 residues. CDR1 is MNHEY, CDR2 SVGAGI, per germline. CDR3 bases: TGTGCCAGCAGTGCGGGGGCGCGGGGTGAAAAACTGTTTTTT. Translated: CASSAGARGEKLFF.

The CDR3 DNA follows: TGTGCCAGCAGCCAAGAGGGTAGCGGGGGGTATTCTGATACGCAGTATTTT. Translating gives CASSQEGSGGYSDTQYF. The rearrangement joins TRBV4-2 to TRBJ2-3; 10 bases line up with TRBD2. The CDR3 length is 17 residues. Germline-derived CDR1 and CDR2 are LGHNA and YNFKEQ. V gave up 0 bases and J gave up 6 bases; unmatched junction bases: 9.

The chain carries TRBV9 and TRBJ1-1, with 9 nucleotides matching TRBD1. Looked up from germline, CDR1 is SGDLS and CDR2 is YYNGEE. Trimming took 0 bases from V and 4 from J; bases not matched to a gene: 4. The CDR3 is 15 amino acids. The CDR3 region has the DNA TGTGCCAGCAGCGTAGGGACGGGACAGGGCACTGAAGCTTTCTTT. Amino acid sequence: CASSVGTGQGTEAFF.

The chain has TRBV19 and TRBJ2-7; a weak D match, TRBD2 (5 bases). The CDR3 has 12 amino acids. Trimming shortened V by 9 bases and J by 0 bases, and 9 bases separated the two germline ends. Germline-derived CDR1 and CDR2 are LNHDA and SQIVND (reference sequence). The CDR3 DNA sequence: TGTGCCAGCTCAGCGGACTCCTACGAGCAGTACTTC. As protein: CASSADSYEQYF.

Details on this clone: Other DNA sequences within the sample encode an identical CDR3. The CDR3, as DNA: TGTGCCAGCAGCTTGGAAGGGGGCGATCAGCCCCAGCATTTT. Its protein is CASSLEGGDQPQHF. V and J are TRBV5-4 and TRBJ1-5; the match to TRBD1 covers 7 bases. This CDR3 is 14 amino acids long. V lost 0 bases and J lost 5; bases outside the gene matches: 2. Per the germline V gene, CDR1 is SGHNT and CDR2 is YYREEE (reference sequence).

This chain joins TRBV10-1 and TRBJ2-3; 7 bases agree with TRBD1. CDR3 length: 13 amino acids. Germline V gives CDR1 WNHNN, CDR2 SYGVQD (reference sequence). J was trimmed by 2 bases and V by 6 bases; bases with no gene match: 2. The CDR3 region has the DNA TGCGCCAGCAGAGGACAGGTCACAGATACGCAGTATTTT. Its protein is CASRGQVTDTQYF.

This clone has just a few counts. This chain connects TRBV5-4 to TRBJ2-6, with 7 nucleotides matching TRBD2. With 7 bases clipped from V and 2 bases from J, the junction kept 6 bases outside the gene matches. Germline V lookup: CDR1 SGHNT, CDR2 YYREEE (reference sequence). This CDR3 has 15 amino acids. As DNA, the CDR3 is TGTGCCAGCTCACCAGCGGGGACTGGGGCCAACGTCCTGACTTTC. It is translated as CASSPAGTGANVLTF.

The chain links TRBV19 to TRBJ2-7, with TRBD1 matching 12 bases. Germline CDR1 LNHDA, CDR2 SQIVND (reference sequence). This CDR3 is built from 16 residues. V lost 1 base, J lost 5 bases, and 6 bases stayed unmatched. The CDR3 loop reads CASSIGAGTGGNEQYF. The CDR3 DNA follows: TGTGCCAGTAGTATAGGGGCCGGGACAGGGGGCAACGAGCAGTACTTC.

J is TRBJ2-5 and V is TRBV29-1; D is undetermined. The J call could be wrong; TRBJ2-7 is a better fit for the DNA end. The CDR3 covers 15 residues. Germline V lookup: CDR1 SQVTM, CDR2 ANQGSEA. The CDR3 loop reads CSVDYEADGDYEQYF. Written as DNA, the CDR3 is TGCAGCGTTGATTACGAAGCCGACGGAGACTACGAGCAGTACTTC.

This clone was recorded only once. CDR3 DNA sequence: TGTGCCAGCAGCTTAATCGGGCGGGACAATGAGCAGTTCTTC. Translating gives CASSLIGRDNEQFF. V usage is TRBV7-9 and J usage is TRBJ2-1; TRBD2 is a possible D gene (5 bases). This CDR3 is built from 14 residues. Trimming left V 2 bases short and J 5 bases short, with 10 bases between. The germline CDR1 and CDR2 sequences are SEHNR and FQNEAQ (reference sequence).